Listed below are T cell receptor beta chains from one sample, sequenced in a study of control samples from healthy donors and cancer patients. The assay was immunoSEQ multiplex PCR, and TCRdb's table has in-frame clones only and misses some. The table lists about 85,000 clones, roughly nine tenths of them singletons. Sequencing used blood. The receptors originated from an older woman in good health. CDR3s include the opening cysteine and the closing phenylalanine or tryptophan. The D gene is left open where the match is weak. The size field is filled for only some rows; it gives once, few, many or a size class.

CDR3 DNA: TGTGCCAGCAGCATTAGACAGGGGGCAGATACGCAGTATTTT
CDR3 protein: CASSIRQGADTQYF
V gene: TRBV5-6
D gene: TRBD1
J gene: TRBJ2-3
clone size: .

CDR3 DNA: TGTGCCAGCAGTGAAGCCTCACAGGGGCTGAACACTGAAGCTTTCTTT
CDR3 protein: CASSEASQGLNTEAFF
V gene: TRBV2
D gene: TRBD1
J gene: TRBJ1-1
clone size: .

CDR3 DNA: TGTGCCAGTAGTATAGGGGCCGGGGCGATCACTGAAGCTTTCTTT
CDR3 protein: CASSIGAGAITEAFF
V gene: TRBV19
D gene: .
J gene: TRBJ1-1
clone size: .

CDR3 DNA: TGTGCCTGGAGTGAAAGACAGTCCCTCCTCGCCAAAAACATTCAGTACTTC
CDR3 protein: CAWSERQSLLAKNIQYF
V gene: TRBV30
D gene: .
J gene: TRBJ2-4
clone size: .

CDR3 DNA: TGCAGCGTTGAACACCCTTGGGGATCTGAAGCTTTCTTT
CDR3 protein: CSVEHPWGSEAFF
V gene: TRBV29-1
D gene: .
J gene: TRBJ1-1
clone size: once

CDR3 DNA: TGTGCCAGCAGCGGCGACAGGGGCTCTGGGGCCAACGTCCTGACTTTC
CDR3 protein: CASSGDRGSGANVLTF
V gene: TRBV9
D gene: TRBD1
J gene: TRBJ2-6
clone size: .

CDR3 DNA: TGCGCCAGCAACGATGGGGGGGCGCGGGGCTACACCTTC
CDR3 protein: CASNDGGARGYTF
V gene: TRBV5-1
D gene: .
J gene: TRBJ1-2
clone size: once

CDR3 DNA: TGTGCCAGCAGCAGACAGGGTCCAGATACGCAGTATTTT
CDR3 protein: CASSRQGPDTQYF
V gene: TRBV3-1/TRBV3-2
D gene: TRBD1
J gene: TRBJ2-3
clone size: .

CDR3 DNA: TGTGCCAGGCAGGACCAAGAGACCCAGTACTTC
CDR3 protein: CARQDQETQYF
V gene: TRBV27
D gene: .
J gene: TRBJ2-5
clone size: once

CDR3 DNA: TGTGCCAGCAGCACCCGACACCTGAACACTGAAGCTTTCTTT
CDR3 protein: CASSTRHLNTEAFF
V gene: TRBV11-3
D gene: .
J gene: TRBJ1-1
clone size: .

CDR3 DNA: TGTGCCTGGAGTGTAAGGCGGGGGGTTTCCTACGAGCAGTACTTC
CDR3 protein: CAWSVRRGVSYEQYF
V gene: TRBV30
D gene: TRBD2
J gene: TRBJ2-7
clone size: .

CDR3 DNA: TGTGCCAGCAGCTTACATGCGAACACTGAAGCTTTCTTT
CDR3 protein: CASSLHANTEAFF
V gene: TRBV7-2
D gene: .
J gene: TRBJ1-1
clone size: .

CDR3 DNA: TGTGCCTGGGGTTTCTTCGGGTATGGCTACACCTTC
CDR3 protein: CAWGFFGYGYTF
V gene: TRBV30
D gene: .
J gene: TRBJ1-2
clone size: .

CDR3 DNA: TGTGCCATCGGAGTAGCGGGGGGGCCGGGGCAGTACTTC
CDR3 protein: CAIGVAGGPGQYF
V gene: TRBV10-3
D gene: TRBD2
J gene: TRBJ2-7
clone size: .

CDR3 DNA: TGTGCCAGCAGCTGGGGGACAGCGAACACTGAAGCTTTCTTT
CDR3 protein: CASSWGTANTEAFF
V gene: TRBV5-4
D gene: TRBD1
J gene: TRBJ1-1
clone size: .

CDR3 DNA: TGCGCCAGCAGCTTGGGCGGGGGGGCTGACAATGAGCAGTTCTTC
CDR3 protein: CASSLGGGADNEQFF
V gene: TRBV5-1
D gene: TRBD2
J gene: TRBJ2-1
clone size: .

CDR3 DNA: TGTGCCAGCAGTTCTTCCCCTAACTACGAGCAGTACTTC
CDR3 protein: CASSSSPNYEQYF
V gene: TRBV12-3/TRBV12-4
D gene: .
J gene: TRBJ2-7
clone size: .

CDR3 DNA: TGTGCCAGCAGTTTATCCCTGGGGAGGTCGGGTTCACCCCTCCACTTT
CDR3 protein: CASSLSLGRSGSPLHF
V gene: TRBV27
D gene: .
J gene: TRBJ1-6
clone size: .

CDR3 DNA: TGTGCCAGCAGCTACAGGGGCAGGAGTGAAAAACTGTTTTTT
CDR3 protein: CASSYRGRSEKLFF
V gene: TRBV7-9
D gene: TRBD1
J gene: TRBJ1-4
clone size: .

CDR3 DNA: TGTGCCAGCAGTTACTCTGCGGGGGTTAGGCAGCCCCAGCATTTT
CDR3 protein: CASSYSAGVRQPQHF
V gene: TRBV6-5
D gene: .
J gene: TRBJ1-5
clone size: .

CDR3 DNA: TGTGCCTGGAGCGGCGTAGGGGCTAATGAAAAACTGTTTTTT
CDR3 protein: CAWSGVGANEKLFF
V gene: TRBV30
D gene: .
J gene: TRBJ1-4
clone size: .

CDR3 DNA: TGTGCCAGCAGTGGCCCCGGGAAGCGGGGATTTAATGAGCAGTTCTTC
CDR3 protein: CASSGPGKRGFNEQFF
V gene: TRBV28
D gene: TRBD2
J gene: TRBJ2-1
clone size: .

CDR3 DNA: TGTGCCAGCAGTTACAGACAGGCGGCACAGCCCCAGCATTTT
CDR3 protein: CASSYRQAAQPQHF
V gene: TRBV6-2/TRBV6-3
D gene: .
J gene: TRBJ1-5
clone size: .

CDR3 DNA: TGTGCCAGCAGTTACGTCCAGGGTGATCCCCTCCACTTT
CDR3 protein: CASSYVQGDPLHF
V gene: TRBV6-5
D gene: .
J gene: TRBJ1-6
clone size: .

CDR3 DNA: TGTGCCAGCAGTGAAGCGGGGGACAGAGAGTCCTACAATGAGCAGTTCTTC
CDR3 protein: CASSEAGDRESYNEQFF
V gene: TRBV2
D gene: TRBD1
J gene: TRBJ2-1
clone size: .

CDR3 DNA: TGTGCCAGCTCACCCGGCCGATTTGAAGCTTTCTTT
CDR3 protein: CASSPGRFEAFF
V gene: TRBV18
D gene: .
J gene: TRBJ1-1
clone size: .

CDR3 DNA: TGTGCCACCAGTGTCGGGGGGCTAGCGGGTAGAGATACGCAGTATTTT
CDR3 protein: CATSVGGLAGRDTQYF
V gene: TRBV24-1
D gene: TRBD2
J gene: TRBJ2-3
clone size: .

CDR3 DNA: TGTGCCAGCAGTTTGCGACAACCCCGGGGCTACACCTTC
CDR3 protein: CASSLRQPRGYTF
V gene: TRBV6-5
D gene: .
J gene: TRBJ1-2
clone size: once

CDR3 DNA: TGTGCCAGCAGCTTTGGGGAGAGCAAAAACATTCAGTACTTC
CDR3 protein: CASSFGESKNIQYF
V gene: TRBV7-9
D gene: .
J gene: TRBJ2-4
clone size: .

CDR3 DNA: TGTGCCAGCAGCTTAGGGGTCTCCTATAATTCACCCCTCCACTTT
CDR3 protein: CASSLGVSYNSPLHF
V gene: TRBV7-2
D gene: .
J gene: TRBJ1-6
clone size: .

CDR3 DNA: TGTGCCAGCAGCTCACACGGAGGAGGGCCACGGGACGAGCAGTACTTC
CDR3 protein: CASSSHGGGPRDEQYF
V gene: TRBV9
D gene: .
J gene: TRBJ2-7
clone size: .